These 20 T cell receptor beta chains came from one sample sequenced in a study of regulatory T cells in long-lasting Graves disease. This sample's time point: persistent/refractory GD, antithyroid drugs over 5 years with positive TRAb. PBMCs were the source of the RNA used for TCR sequencing. Investigators prepared the TCR beta libraries by applying iRepertoire HTBI primers and Arm-PCR of CDR3 regions. TCRdb analysed the multiplex PCR reads with MiXCR anew, one entry per CDR3 protein. The sample has 390,000 or so distinct CDR3 sequences, roughly 23% seen once. The sample in question was peripheral blood mononuclear cells (PBMCs), obtained when the disease was refractory, from a patient treated with antithyroid drugs. Source of these receptors: a woman aged 40 to 50 with Graves disease.

This clonotype occurred once. The gene calls are TRBV19 and TRBJ1-5; 7 bases fit TRBD1. The CDR3 has 17 amino acids. The trim removed 7 bases at V and 2 bases at J, leaving 14 bases unmatched. From germline, CDR1 is LNHDA and CDR2 SQIVND (reference sequence). As DNA, the CDR3 is TGTGCCAGTACGGCAGGGGGGGGAAGCGTGGGCAATCAGCCCCAGCATTTT. Its translation is CASTAGGGSVGNQPQHF. The full variable domain, in which reference TRBV19 and TRBJ1-5 provide the parts outside the CDR3, is DGGITQSPKYLFRKEGQNVTLSCEQNLNHDAMYWYRQDPGQGLRLIYYSQIVNDFQKGDIAEGYSVSREKKESFPLTVTSAQKNPTAFYLCASTAGGGSVGNQPQHFGDGTRLSIL.

For this clonotype: The junction differs from germline at one of its ends, possibly a read error. The rearrangement links TRBV15 to TRBJ2-1; D uncertain. The CDR3 has 15 residues. CDR1 LNHNV and CDR2 YYDKDF come from the germline V gene (reference sequence). The CDR3 DNA reads as TGTGCCAGCAGCACCGCAACCGACAAGAACAATGAGCAGTTCTTC. It codes for CASSTATDKNNEQFF.

This clonotype was detected once. The chain is built from TRBV11-2 and TRBJ2-3; D uncertain. Germline V lookup: CDR1 SGHAT, CDR2 FQNNGV. This CDR3 is 14 amino acids long. Trimming took off 5 bases at V and 3 bases at J, with 12 bases between the two ends. This chain's CDR3 is CASSRLLGTDTQYF. The CDR3 DNA reads as TGTGCCAGCAGCCGACTTCTAGGGACAGATACGCAGTATTTT.

The CDR3, as DNA: TGTGCCACACGCCAAGGCAGGGGCTTTTTTGGAACCGGGGAGCTGTTTTTT. Its translation is CATRQGRGFFGTGELFF. This chain connects TRBV6-1 to TRBJ2-2; maybe TRBD1 (6 bases). Trimming pared 10 bases from V and 5 bases from J, leaving 26 bases between. Germline V gene data show CDR1 as MNHNS and CDR2 as SASEGT. The CDR3 has 17 amino acids.

This clonotype was picked up a small number of times. The V and J genes are TRBV29-1 and TRBJ2-7; TRBD2 matches at 7 bases. V lost 5 bases, J lost 1 base, and 5 bases stayed unmatched. CDR1 is SQVTM and CDR2 is ANQGSEA in the germline V gene. The CDR3 is made up of 13 amino acids. Here the CDR3 reads CSVRLAGSYEQYF. The CDR3 DNA reads TGCAGCGTTCGACTAGCAGGATCCTACGAGCAGTACTTC.

This clonotype was observed many times. CDR3 coding DNA: TGTGCCAGCAGTAGGACTAGCGGGATTTACACCGGGGAGCTGTTTTTT. Amino acids: CASSRTSGIYTGELFF. The chain joins TRBV6-1 to TRBJ2-2, with 12 nucleotides matching TRBD2. In germline, CDR1 is MNHNS, CDR2 SASEGT. Trimming cost V 5 bases and J 3 bases; bases outside gene matches: 4. There are 16 residues in the CDR3.

In this sample, this clonotype turned up many times. The chain joins TRBV12-3 or TRBV12-4 to TRBJ1-1, with 7 bases aligning to TRBD1. The CDR3 covers 13 residues. V shed 6 bases and J 8 bases; nucleotides not matched to a gene: 9. The CDR3 reads CASRGTAHNEAFF. In DNA, the CDR3 is TGTGCCAGCAGGGGGACAGCCCACAACGAAGCTTTCTTT.

This clonotype was counted a few times. The chain couples TRBV10-3 to TRBJ1-5, with 10 bases that match TRBD1. In germline, CDR1 is ENHRY, CDR2 SYGVKD. Germline trimming cut 7 bases from V and 4 bases from J; bases unmatched to any gene: 4. This CDR3 spans 14 amino acids. This CDR3 reads CAIKGTGENQPQHF. CDR3 DNA: TGTGCCATCAAAGGGACAGGGGAAAATCAGCCCCAGCATTTT.

Comments on this clonotype: This may stem from a read error, because a much larger clone lies one nucleotide away. Lacking the conserved final phenylalanine or tryptophan, this CDR3 likely reflects a read error. The chain joins TRBV11-2 to TRBJ2-7; TRBD2 might be the D (5 bases). V was cut by 1 base and J by 1 base, with 11 bases left in between. The CDR3 is made up of 15 amino acids. CDR1 is SGHAT and CDR2 is FQNNGV in the germline V gene. The chain's CDR3 is CASSLVRLPSYEQYS. CDR3 coding DNA: TGTGCCAGCAGCTTAGTAAGACTACCATCCTACGAGCAGTACTCC.

CDR3 in amino acids: CASNPRGQGPTDTQYF. In DNA, the CDR3 is TGTGCCAGTAACCCACGAGGACAGGGGCCCACAGATACGCAGTATTTT. The J gene is TRBJ2-3, the V gene TRBV19, with 9 bases matching TRBD1. The CDR3 length is 16 residues. V lost 7 bases and J lost 2; bases outside the gene matches: 10. Germline CDR1 is LNHDA and CDR2 is SQIVND (reference sequence).

At least ten counts were recorded for this clonotype. This sequence joins TRBV12-3 or TRBV12-4 and TRBJ1-6; TRBD1 aligns across 7 bases. The V segment lost 4 bases and the J segment 7 bases; nucleotides outside the gene matches: 4. This CDR3 region has 14 residues. CDR3 nucleotide sequence: TGTGCCAGCAGTTGGGGACAGTTGAATTCACCCCTCCACTTT. Amino acid sequence: CASSWGQLNSPLHF.

This clonotype was detected only a few times. This chain connects TRBV7-8 to TRBJ2-2; D is ambiguous. Germline lookup yields CDR1 SGHVS and CDR2 FQNEAQ. This CDR3 is 13 amino acids long. V dropped 0 bases and J dropped 4 bases, with 3 bases sitting between them. CDR3 loop: CASSLAATGELFF. CDR3 nucleotide sequence: TGTGCCAGCAGCTTAGCGGCCACCGGGGAGCTGTTTTTT.

The chain recombines TRBV28 with TRBJ2-3; possible D gene TRBD2, 6 bases. This CDR3 contains 16 residues. Germline V gene lookup returns CDR1 MDHEN and CDR2 SYDVKM. The V gene lost 2 bases and the J gene lost 3 bases, with 15 bases spanning the gap. As DNA, the CDR3 is TGTGCCAGCAGTTTAGGAGGGACCGAGATTACAGATACGCAGTATTTT. It is translated as CASSLGGTEITDTQYF.

The rearrangement links TRBV6-1 to TRBJ2-5, with D unclear. The assigned J gene may be wrong: the sequence end matches TRBJ2-1 better. From germline, CDR1 is MNHNS and CDR2 SASEGT. The CDR3 is made up of 17 amino acids. The DNA for the CDR3 is TGTGCCAGCAACGTAATTCTATCGGGTTCCCCTAACCGAGAGCAGTTCTTC. Its protein product is CASNVILSGSPNREQFF.

There are many counts of this clonotype. The chain employs TRBV6-1 and TRBJ1-4, with D hard to call. The CDR3 is made up of 14 amino acids. Germline loops: CDR1 MNHNS, CDR2 SASEGT. Trimming pared 6 bases from V and 3 bases from J, leaving 11 bases between. The CDR3 coding sequence is TGTGCCAGCAGGTCGCGGCTAGCTAATGAAAAACTGTTTTTT. This encodes CASRSRLANEKLFF.

This clonotype showed up many times. The chain has TRBV2 and TRBJ2-7; 8 positions agree with TRBD2. The germline gives CDR1 SNHLY, CDR2 FYNNEI. CDR3 size: 14 residues. The trim removed 4 bases at V and 4 bases at J, leaving 6 bases unmatched. Here the CDR3 reads CASSGTGRGYEQYF. CDR3 coding DNA: TGTGCCAGCAGTGGAACCGGGAGGGGGTACGAGCAGTACTTC.

This clonotype was seen ten or more times. The chain joins TRBV27 to TRBJ2-7, with 7 nucleotides matching TRBD1. The CDR3 contains 14 residues. The ends lost 6 bases at V and 3 bases at J; junction bases unmatched: 8. CDR1 MNHEY and CDR2 SMNVEV come from the germline V gene (reference sequence). The CDR3 DNA is TGTGCCAGCAGCCTCACGACAGGGATCTACGAGCAGTACTTC. Translated: CASSLTTGIYEQYF.

This clonotype came up many times. This chain joins TRBV3-1 and TRBJ1-4, with no clear D. Between the trimmed V and J ends, which lost 2 bases and 3 bases, there was a span of 10 bases. The length of the CDR3 is 15 residues. Per the germline V gene, CDR1 is LGHDT and CDR2 is YNNKEL (reference sequence). The CDR3 DNA follows: TGTGCCAGCAGCCAAAATCGTCAGGCTAATGAAAAACTGTTTTTT. Encoded protein: CASSQNRQANEKLFF.

The V call is TRBV5-1, the J call TRBJ2-3; TRBD1 is a possible D gene (6 bases). Germline CDR1 and CDR2: SGHRS and YFSETQ. This CDR3 has 15 residues. V lost 2 bases and J lost 1, with 11 bases in between. The CDR3 DNA reads as TGCGCCAGCAGCTTCCGGGACACTCGCACAGATACGCAGTATTTT. It encodes CASSFRDTRTDTQYF.

This clonotype was found a few times. The gene calls are TRBV12-3 or TRBV12-4 and TRBJ2-3; D not resolved. This CDR3 region has 16 residues. The V gene lost 2 bases and the J gene lost 7 bases, with 19 bases spanning the gap. This CDR3 is CASSLTPQDTSYTQYF. The CDR3, as DNA: TGTGCCAGCAGTTTAACTCCCCAGGATACCTCATATACGCAGTATTTT.